A selection of T cell receptor beta chains follows, all from one sample in a study of control samples from healthy donors and cancer patients. Using immunoSEQ multiplex PCR, the repertoire was profiled, and TCRdb retains in-frame clones only, with some absent. Among 100,000 to 150,000 clones, around 90% were seen once, and the ten largest hold more than 6.5%. What was sequenced was blood. These receptors all stem from a man younger than 35 in good health. CDR3s include the opening cysteine and the closing phenylalanine or tryptophan. Each record gives: J gene, V gene, D gene, clone size, CDR3 DNA, CDR3 protein. The D gene is left open where the match is weak. Size is stated for part of the rows, as once, few or many counts, or as a class when the clone is expanded.

J: TRBJ2-6; V: TRBV14; D: NA; size: NA; DNA: TGTGCCAGCAGCCAAGCGGGGCCAGGGAGGCTTTTCTCTGGGGCCAACGTCCTGACTTTC; CDR3: CASSQAGPGRLFSGANVLTF
J: TRBJ2-5; V: TRBV30; D: NA; size: NA; DNA: TGTGCCTGGAGTCCCTGGCGGGGTTACCAAGAGACCCAGTACTTC; CDR3: CAWSPWRGYQETQYF
J: TRBJ2-2; V: TRBV3-1/TRBV3-2; D: TRBD2; size: NA; DNA: TGTGCCAGCAGCCAAGAAATCAAGCGGGGGGGGAACACCGGGGAGCTGTTTTTT; CDR3: CASSQEIKRGGNTGELFF
J: TRBJ2-7; V: TRBV29-1; D: NA; size: NA; DNA: TGCAGCGTTTGGACGGGGCCCTACGAGCAGTACTTC; CDR3: CSVWTGPYEQYF
J: TRBJ2-3; V: TRBV9; D: NA; size: NA; DNA: TGTGCCAGCAGCGCTAACCCAGGCGGTGCGGGTGGGGATACGCAGTATTTT; CDR3: CASSANPGGAGGDTQYF
J: TRBJ2-1; V: TRBV5-1; D: TRBD1; size: once; DNA: TGCGCCAGCAGCTCAACCGGGACAGGGTCACAGTATGAGCAGTTCTTC; CDR3: CASSSTGTGSQYEQFF
J: TRBJ2-1; V: TRBV11-2; D: TRBD2; size: NA; DNA: TGTGCCAGCAGCTTAGATCTTAGCGGGGGGGCTGTAGGTGAGCAGTTCTTC; CDR3: CASSLDLSGGAVGEQFF
J: TRBJ1-2; V: TRBV6-4; D: NA; size: NA; DNA: TGTGCCAGCAGCCCCGGCAGGGCGAACTATGGCTACACCTTC; CDR3: CASSPGRANYGYTF
J: TRBJ1-1; V: TRBV18; D: NA; size: once; DNA: TGTGCCAGCTCACCCCTAGGGGGGGACACTGAAGCTTTCTTT; CDR3: CASSPLGGDTEAFF
J: TRBJ1-3; V: TRBV2; D: TRBD1; size: NA; DNA: TGTGCCAGCACGGCAGGGGGTGCTGGAAACACCATATATTTT; CDR3: CASTAGGAGNTIYF
J: TRBJ2-1; V: TRBV24-1; D: TRBD2; size: NA; DNA: TGTGCCACCAGTGACTCTAGCGGGGGGGCTGGGAATGAGCAGTTCTTC; CDR3: CATSDSSGGAGNEQFF
J: TRBJ1-4; V: TRBV10-3; D: NA; size: once; DNA: TGTGCCATCAGTGAGCTCGGGCCACGTAATGAAAAACTGTTTTTT; CDR3: CAISELGPRNEKLFF
J: TRBJ2-2; V: TRBV11-2; D: TRBD1; size: NA; DNA: TGTGCCAGCAGCTCTCGCAGGGGGACCGGGGAGCTGTTTTTT; CDR3: CASSSRRGTGELFF
J: TRBJ1-5; V: TRBV21-1; D: NA; size: once; DNA: TGTGCCAGCAGCAAAGACGGGACAGGGTTTTCGAGCAATCAGCCCCAGCATTTT; CDR3: CASSKDGTGFSSNQPQHF
J: TRBJ2-7; V: TRBV11-1; D: NA; size: NA; DNA: TGTGCCAGCAGCTCACTTTGGGGGAAATCCTACGAGCAGTACTTC; CDR3: CASSSLWGKSYEQYF
J: TRBJ2-7; V: TRBV7-9; D: NA; size: NA; DNA: TGTGCCAGCAGCTTGGAGGGCCCCTACGAGCAGTACTTC; CDR3: CASSLEGPYEQYF
J: TRBJ2-2; V: TRBV5-1; D: NA; size: NA; DNA: TGCGCCAGCAGCTTCTCCTCCACAATTGGTACCGGGGAGCTGTTTTTT; CDR3: CASSFSSTIGTGELFF
J: TRBJ1-4; V: TRBV27; D: TRBD1; size: NA; DNA: TGTGCCAGCACGACAGGGACTAATGAAAAACTGTTTTTT; CDR3: CASTTGTNEKLFF
J: TRBJ1-4; V: TRBV6-1; D: TRBD1; size: few; DNA: TGTGCCAGCAGTGAGGGACAGGGGGCTGAAAAACTGTTTTTT; CDR3: CASSEGQGAEKLFF
J: TRBJ1-1; V: TRBV29-1; D: TRBD1; size: once; DNA: TGCAGCGTTGAGGGACAGGGGGGTGGTGAAGCTTTCTTT; CDR3: CSVEGQGGGEAFF
J: TRBJ2-6; V: TRBV30; D: TRBD2; size: NA; DNA: TGTGCCTGGAGTTTGGGAGGGTCTGGGGCCAACGTCCTGACTTTC; CDR3: CAWSLGGSGANVLTF
J: TRBJ2-7; V: TRBV10-1; D: NA; size: NA; DNA: TGCGCCAGCAGTTTCGGGTTAAGCTCCTACGAGCAGTACTTC; CDR3: CASSFGLSSYEQYF
J: TRBJ1-1; V: TRBV2; D: NA; size: NA; DNA: TGTGCCAGCAGACTCCCCAACACTGAAGCTTTCTTT; CDR3: CASRLPNTEAFF
J: TRBJ1-6; V: TRBV6-5; D: NA; size: once; DNA: TGTGCCAGCAACCTTGGGACGGTGAATTCACCCCTCCACTTT; CDR3: CASNLGTVNSPLHF
J: TRBJ1-2; V: TRBV12-3/TRBV12-4; D: NA; size: NA; DNA: TGTGCCAGCACTCTAAAGGGGGGCTATGGCTACACCTTC; CDR3: CASTLKGGYGYTF
J: TRBJ1-1; V: TRBV6-5; D: TRBD1; size: NA; DNA: TGTGCCAGCAGTTACCGAAGGGGGCTTAACACTGAAGCTTTCTTT; CDR3: CASSYRRGLNTEAFF
J: TRBJ1-2; V: TRBV18; D: TRBD1; size: NA; DNA: TGTGCCAGCTCACCTTTGACAGGGACCTATGGCTACACCTTC; CDR3: CASSPLTGTYGYTF
J: TRBJ1-5; V: TRBV29-1; D: NA; size: once; DNA: TGCAGCGTGGGGGATGTCGGTCAGCCCCAGCATTTT; CDR3: CSVGDVGQPQHF
J: TRBJ1-5; V: TRBV9; D: NA; size: NA; DNA: TGTGCCAGCAGCGCAGACGAGGGTTCCAATCAGCCCCAGCATTTT; CDR3: CASSADEGSNQPQHF
J: TRBJ1-2; V: TRBV19; D: TRBD1; size: NA; DNA: TGTGCCAGTAGCAAGTCCCGGGACAGGGTTGGCTATGGCTACACCTTC; CDR3: CASSKSRDRVGYGYTF
J: TRBJ2-5; V: TRBV6-2/TRBV6-3; D: NA; size: many; DNA: TGTGCCAGCAGCACCTCTGACTCGTACAGGGATTATGGGACCCAGTACTTC; CDR3: CASSTSDSYRDYGTQYF
J: TRBJ1-6; V: TRBV7-9; D: NA; size: few; DNA: TGTGCCAGCAGCTCGTTCGGGCAGATCTATAATTCACCCCTCCACTTT; CDR3: CASSSFGQIYNSPLHF
J: TRBJ1-6; V: TRBV9; D: NA; size: NA; DNA: TGTGCCAGCAGCGTAGGGGACGGCTATAATTCACCCCTCCACTTT; CDR3: CASSVGDGYNSPLHF
J: TRBJ2-5; V: TRBV9; D: TRBD1; size: NA; DNA: TGTGCCAGCAGCTTCGAAGGGACAGGGGGTCATGAGACCCAGTACTTC; CDR3: CASSFEGTGGHETQYF
J: TRBJ1-5; V: TRBV6-1; D: NA; size: NA; DNA: TGTGCCAGCAGTGAGACGACAGCTCATCAGCCCCAGCATTTT; CDR3: CASSETTAHQPQHF
J: TRBJ2-3; V: TRBV7-9; D: TRBD1; size: NA; DNA: TGTGCCAGCGGGAAGGGACAGGGGGCATCAGATACGCAGTATTTT; CDR3: CASGKGQGASDTQYF
J: TRBJ2-7; V: TRBV12-5; D: NA; size: NA; DNA: TGTGCTAGTGGTTTGGCAGGGCTGGAGCAGTACTTC; CDR3: CASGLAGLEQYF
J: TRBJ1-1; V: TRBV4-1; D: NA; size: NA; DNA: TGCGCCAGCAGCCAGACAGTGAACACTGAAGCTTTCTTT; CDR3: CASSQTVNTEAFF
J: TRBJ1-3; V: TRBV7-9; D: TRBD1; size: NA; DNA: TGTGCCAGCAGCTTAGACAGGGGGCCCGGAAACACCATATATTTT; CDR3: CASSLDRGPGNTIYF
J: TRBJ2-5; V: TRBV10-1; D: NA; size: NA; DNA: TGCGCCAGCAGTGACCAGAACCAAGAGACCCAGTACTTC; CDR3: CASSDQNQETQYF
J: TRBJ2-5; V: TRBV3-1/TRBV3-2; D: NA; size: NA; DNA: TGTGCCAGCAGCCAAGTCGTTTCCGTAGAGACCCAGTACTTC; CDR3: CASSQVVSVETQYF
J: TRBJ1-5; V: TRBV18; D: NA; size: NA; DNA: TGTGCCAGCTCATCGACTCAGGGAGGAAGAGTTCAGCCCCAGCATTTT; CDR3: CASSSTQGGRVQPQHF
J: TRBJ1-5; V: TRBV5-1; D: TRBD1; size: NA; DNA: TGCGCCAGCAGCGCGACAGGGGGCCCACGGGGGCCCCAGCATTTT; CDR3: CASSATGGPRGPQHF
J: TRBJ2-3; V: TRBV7-6; D: TRBD2; size: few; DNA: TGTGCCAGCAGCGCCGGACTAGCGGGGGGCACAGATACGCAGTATTTT; CDR3: CASSAGLAGGTDTQYF
J: TRBJ1-4; V: TRBV14; D: NA; size: NA; DNA: TGTGCCAGCAGTTACGGTTACAATGAAAAACTGTTTTTT; CDR3: CASSYGYNEKLFF
J: TRBJ1-2; V: TRBV30; D: NA; size: NA; DNA: TGTGCCTGGAGTGTGCCAGGGCCTTGGGCTAGGGGCTACACCTTC; CDR3: CAWSVPGPWARGYTF
J: TRBJ1-5; V: TRBV4-1; D: NA; size: once; DNA: TGCGCCAGCAGCTCAGGCAGGGATCGTCAGCCCCAGCATTTT; CDR3: CASSSGRDRQPQHF
J: TRBJ2-7; V: TRBV4-2; D: NA; size: NA; DNA: TGTGCCGGCAGCCAACGTCTCGAGCAGTACTTC; CDR3: CAGSQRLEQYF
J: TRBJ2-1; V: TRBV25-1; D: NA; size: NA; DNA: TGTGCCAGCAGTGACTATTTGGAGCAGTTCTTC; CDR3: CASSDYLEQFF
J: TRBJ1-1; V: TRBV6-4; D: NA; size: NA; DNA: TGTGCCAGCAGTGCTTCCCCTGGGAACACTGAAGCTTTCTTT; CDR3: CASSASPGNTEAFF
J: TRBJ1-2; V: TRBV5-1; D: NA; size: NA; DNA: TGCGCCAGCAGCTTGGAGGGAGGGGGCTATGGCTACACCTTC; CDR3: CASSLEGGGYGYTF
J: TRBJ1-4; V: TRBV7-9; D: NA; size: once; DNA: TGTGCCAGCAGCTTATATATGCAGGGTCATGAAAAACTGTTTTTT; CDR3: CASSLYMQGHEKLFF
J: TRBJ1-2; V: TRBV6-5; D: NA; size: NA; DNA: TGTGCCAGCAGTTACTCCCAGGGGATATATGGCTACACCTTC; CDR3: CASSYSQGIYGYTF
J: TRBJ1-2; V: TRBV7-2; D: NA; size: NA; DNA: TGTGCCAGCAGCCCCGGACAGAGGGTCTATGGCTACACCTTC; CDR3: CASSPGQRVYGYTF
J: TRBJ2-5; V: TRBV19; D: NA; size: NA; DNA: TGTGCCAGTAGTACCCGGACAGGGAGGGTAGGAGAGACCCAGTACTTC; CDR3: CASSTRTGRVGETQYF
J: TRBJ1-1; V: TRBV5-1; D: NA; size: once; DNA: TGCGCCAGCAGCTTGGTTGCGGGGGTGGGAACTGAAGCTTTCTTT; CDR3: CASSLVAGVGTEAFF
J: TRBJ2-3; V: TRBV5-5; D: TRBD1; size: NA; DNA: TGTGCCAGCAGCTCACCGGGACAGGGGGCCGATACGCAGTATTTT; CDR3: CASSSPGQGADTQYF
J: TRBJ2-5; V: TRBV29-1; D: NA; size: NA; DNA: TGCAGCGTTGATGGAGAGGGGGAGACCCAGTACTTC; CDR3: CSVDGEGETQYF
J: TRBJ2-3; V: TRBV21-1; D: NA; size: NA; DNA: TGTGCCAGCAGCACGGGGACAGGGGGCAGGGATACGCAGTATTTT; CDR3: CASSTGTGGRDTQYF